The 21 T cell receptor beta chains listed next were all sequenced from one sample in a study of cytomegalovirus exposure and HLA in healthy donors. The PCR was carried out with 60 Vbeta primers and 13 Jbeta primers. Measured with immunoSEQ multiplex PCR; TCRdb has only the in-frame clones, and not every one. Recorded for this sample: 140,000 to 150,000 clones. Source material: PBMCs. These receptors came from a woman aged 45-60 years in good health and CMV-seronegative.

The CDR3 coding sequence is TGTGCCAGTAGTCCCACTCCGAGGACAGAACACGAGCAGTACTTC. Its protein product is CASSPTPRTEHEQYF. The V call is TRBV19, the J call TRBJ2-7; tentative D call: TRBD1 (6 bases). Trimming cost V 5 bases and J 5 bases, with 19 bases left between them. Germline V gene data show CDR1 as LNHDA and CDR2 as SQIVND (reference sequence). The CDR3 runs 15 residues. The entire variable domain, with the rest obtained from reference TRBV19 and TRBJ2-7, is as follows: DGGITQSPKYLFRKEGQNVTLSCEQNLNHDAMYWYRQDPGQGLRLIYYSQIVNDFQKGDIAEGYSVSREKKESFPLTVTSAQKNPTAFYLCASSPTPRTEHEQYFGPGTRLTVT.

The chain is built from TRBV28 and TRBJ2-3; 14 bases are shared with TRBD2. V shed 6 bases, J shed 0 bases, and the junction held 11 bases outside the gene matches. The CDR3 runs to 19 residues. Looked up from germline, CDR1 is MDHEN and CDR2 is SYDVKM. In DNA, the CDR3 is TGTGCCAGCAGCCTGGGACTAGCGGGAGAGGTAACTAGCACAGATACGCAGTATTTT. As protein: CASSLGLAGEVTSTDTQYF.

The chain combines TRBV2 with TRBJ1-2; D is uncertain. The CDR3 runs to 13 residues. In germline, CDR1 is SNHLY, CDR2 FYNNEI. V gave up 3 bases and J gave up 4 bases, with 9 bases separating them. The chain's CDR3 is CASSEAPSYGYTF. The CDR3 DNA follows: TGTGCCAGCAGTGAGGCCCCCTCCTATGGCTACACCTTC.

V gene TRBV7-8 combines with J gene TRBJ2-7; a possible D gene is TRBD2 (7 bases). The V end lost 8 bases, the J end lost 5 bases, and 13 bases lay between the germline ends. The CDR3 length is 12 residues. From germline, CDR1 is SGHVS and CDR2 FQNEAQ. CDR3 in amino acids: CASSGGGDEQYF. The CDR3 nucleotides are TGTGCCAGCTCGGGGGGCGGGGACGAGCAGTACTTC.

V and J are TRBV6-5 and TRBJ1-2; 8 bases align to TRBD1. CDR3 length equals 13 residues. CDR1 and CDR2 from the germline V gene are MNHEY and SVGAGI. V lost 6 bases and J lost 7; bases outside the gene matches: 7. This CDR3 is CASSTGGRGGYTF. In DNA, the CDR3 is TGTGCCAGCAGCACAGGGGGAAGGGGTGGCTACACCTTC.

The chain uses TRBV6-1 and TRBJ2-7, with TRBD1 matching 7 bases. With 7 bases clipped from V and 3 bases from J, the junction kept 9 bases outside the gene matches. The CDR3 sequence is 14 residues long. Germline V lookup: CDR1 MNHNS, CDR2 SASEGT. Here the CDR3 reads CASTLGDRVYEQYF. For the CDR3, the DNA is TGTGCCAGCACCCTAGGGGACAGAGTCTACGAGCAGTACTTC.

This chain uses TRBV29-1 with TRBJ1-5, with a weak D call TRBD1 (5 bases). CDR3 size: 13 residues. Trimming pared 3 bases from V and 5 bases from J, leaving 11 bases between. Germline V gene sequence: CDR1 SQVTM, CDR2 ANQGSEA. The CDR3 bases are TGCAGCGTTGAGACTGGGGGGGATCAGCCCCAGCATTTT. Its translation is CSVETGGDQPQHF. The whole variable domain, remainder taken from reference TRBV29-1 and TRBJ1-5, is SAVISQKPSRDICQRGTSLTIQCQVDSQVTMMFWYRQQPGQSLTLIATANQGSEATYESGFVIDKFPISRPNLTFSTLTVSNMSPEDSSIYLCSVETGGDQPQHFGDGTRLSIL.

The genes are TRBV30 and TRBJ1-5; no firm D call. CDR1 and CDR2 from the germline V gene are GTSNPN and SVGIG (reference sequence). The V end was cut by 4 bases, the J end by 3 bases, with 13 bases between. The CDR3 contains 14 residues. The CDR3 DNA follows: TGTGCCTGGACCAACGGAGTCAACAATCAGCCCCAGCATTTT. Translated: CAWTNGVNNQPQHF.

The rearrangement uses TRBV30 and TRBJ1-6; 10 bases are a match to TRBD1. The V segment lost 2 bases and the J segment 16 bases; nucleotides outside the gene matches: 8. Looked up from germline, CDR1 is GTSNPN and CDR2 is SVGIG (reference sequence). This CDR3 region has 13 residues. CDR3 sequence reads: CAWSRTGGGLLHF. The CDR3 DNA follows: TGTGCCTGGAGTAGGACAGGGGGTGGTTTGCTCCACTTT.

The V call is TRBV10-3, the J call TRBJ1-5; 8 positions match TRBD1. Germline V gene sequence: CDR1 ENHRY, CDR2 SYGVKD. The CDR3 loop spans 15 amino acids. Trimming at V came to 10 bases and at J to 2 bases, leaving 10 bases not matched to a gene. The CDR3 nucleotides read TGTGCCACTTCATCGACAGGGGTTGGCAATCAGCCCCAGCATTTT. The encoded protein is CATSSTGVGNQPQHF.

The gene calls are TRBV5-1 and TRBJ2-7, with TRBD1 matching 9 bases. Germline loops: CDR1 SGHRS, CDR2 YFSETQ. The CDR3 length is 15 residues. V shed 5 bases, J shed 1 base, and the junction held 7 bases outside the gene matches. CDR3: CASSYGGTGSYEQYF. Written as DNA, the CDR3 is TGCGCCAGCAGTTATGGGGGGACAGGGTCCTACGAGCAGTACTTC.

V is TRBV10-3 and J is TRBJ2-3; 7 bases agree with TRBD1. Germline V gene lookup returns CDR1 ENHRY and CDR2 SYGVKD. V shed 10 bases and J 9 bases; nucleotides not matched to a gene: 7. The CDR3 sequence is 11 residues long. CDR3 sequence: CATQTGDTQYF. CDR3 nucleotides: TGTGCCACGCAAACAGGGGACACGCAGTATTTT.

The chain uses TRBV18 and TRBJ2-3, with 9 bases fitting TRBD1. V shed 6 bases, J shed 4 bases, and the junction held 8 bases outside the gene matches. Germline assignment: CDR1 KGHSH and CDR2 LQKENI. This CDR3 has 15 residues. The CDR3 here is CASSLDRGDPDTQYF. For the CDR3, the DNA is TGTGCCAGCTCCTTGGACAGGGGCGACCCAGATACGCAGTATTTT. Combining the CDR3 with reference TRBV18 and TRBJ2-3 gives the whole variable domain NAGVMQNPRHLVRRRGQEARLRCSPMKGHSHVYWYRQLPEEGLKFMVYLQKENIIDESGMPKERFSAEFPKEGPSILRIQQVVRGDSAAYFCASSLDRGDPDTQYFGPGTRLTVL.

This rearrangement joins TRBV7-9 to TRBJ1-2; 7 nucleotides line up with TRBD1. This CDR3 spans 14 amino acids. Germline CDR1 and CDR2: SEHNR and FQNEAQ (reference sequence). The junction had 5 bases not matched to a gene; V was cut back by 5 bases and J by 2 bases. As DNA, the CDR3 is TGTGCCAGCAGCGCCAGGGGGGAAAACTATGGCTACACCTTC. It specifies CASSARGENYGYTF.

The CDR3: CASSGDRVQPQHF. Written as DNA, the CDR3 is TGTGCCAGCAGTGGGGACAGGGTTCAGCCCCAGCATTTT. This chain uses TRBV6-1 with TRBJ1-5, with TRBD1 matching 9 bases. The CDR3 is 13 amino acids. Losses at the gene ends were 4 bases for V and 6 bases for J; bases not matched to a gene: 1. Germline V lookup: CDR1 MNHNS, CDR2 SASEGT.

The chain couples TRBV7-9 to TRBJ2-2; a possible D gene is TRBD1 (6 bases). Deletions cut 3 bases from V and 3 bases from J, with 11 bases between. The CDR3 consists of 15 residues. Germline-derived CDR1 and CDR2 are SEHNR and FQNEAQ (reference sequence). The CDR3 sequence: CASSFGQSYTGELFF. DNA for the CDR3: TGTGCCAGCAGCTTTGGACAGAGCTACACCGGGGAGCTGTTTTTT.

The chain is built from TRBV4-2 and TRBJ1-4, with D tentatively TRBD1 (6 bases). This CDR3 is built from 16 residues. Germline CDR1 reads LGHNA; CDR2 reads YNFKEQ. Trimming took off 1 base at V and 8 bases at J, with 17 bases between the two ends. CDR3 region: CASSQGLGQLSEKLFF. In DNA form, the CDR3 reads TGTGCCAGCAGCCAAGGATTGGGACAATTGAGCGAAAAACTGTTTTTT.

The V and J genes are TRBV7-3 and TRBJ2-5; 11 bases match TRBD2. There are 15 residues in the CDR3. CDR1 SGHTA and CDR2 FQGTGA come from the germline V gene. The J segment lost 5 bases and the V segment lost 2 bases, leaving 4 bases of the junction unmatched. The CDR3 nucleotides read TGTGCCAGCAGCTTAGGTAGCGGGGGGGCGGAGACCCAGTACTTC. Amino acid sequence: CASSLGSGGAETQYF.

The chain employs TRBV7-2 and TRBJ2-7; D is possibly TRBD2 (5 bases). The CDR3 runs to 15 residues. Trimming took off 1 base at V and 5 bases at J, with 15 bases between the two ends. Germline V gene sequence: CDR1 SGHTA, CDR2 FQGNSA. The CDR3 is CASSLVEGWSDEQYF. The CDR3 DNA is TGTGCCAGCAGCTTAGTTGAGGGCTGGTCAGACGAGCAGTACTTC.

The CDR3: CASSFAGGRETQYF. For the CDR3, the DNA is TGTGCCAGCAGCTTCGCAGGGGGCAGAGAGACCCAGTACTTC. V usage is TRBV7-8 and J usage is TRBJ2-5; 8 nucleotides line up with TRBD1. This CDR3 contains 14 residues. V lost 3 bases and J lost 4; bases outside the gene matches: 4. The germline V gene has CDR1 SGHVS and CDR2 FQNEAQ.

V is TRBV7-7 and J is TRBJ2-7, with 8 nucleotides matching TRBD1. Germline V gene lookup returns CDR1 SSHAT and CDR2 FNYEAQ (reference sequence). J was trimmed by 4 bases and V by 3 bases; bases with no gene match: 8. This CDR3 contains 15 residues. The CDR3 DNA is TGTGCCAGCAGCTTGAGGACAGGGTCGGCTTACGAGCAGTACTTC. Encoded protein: CASSLRTGSAYEQYF.